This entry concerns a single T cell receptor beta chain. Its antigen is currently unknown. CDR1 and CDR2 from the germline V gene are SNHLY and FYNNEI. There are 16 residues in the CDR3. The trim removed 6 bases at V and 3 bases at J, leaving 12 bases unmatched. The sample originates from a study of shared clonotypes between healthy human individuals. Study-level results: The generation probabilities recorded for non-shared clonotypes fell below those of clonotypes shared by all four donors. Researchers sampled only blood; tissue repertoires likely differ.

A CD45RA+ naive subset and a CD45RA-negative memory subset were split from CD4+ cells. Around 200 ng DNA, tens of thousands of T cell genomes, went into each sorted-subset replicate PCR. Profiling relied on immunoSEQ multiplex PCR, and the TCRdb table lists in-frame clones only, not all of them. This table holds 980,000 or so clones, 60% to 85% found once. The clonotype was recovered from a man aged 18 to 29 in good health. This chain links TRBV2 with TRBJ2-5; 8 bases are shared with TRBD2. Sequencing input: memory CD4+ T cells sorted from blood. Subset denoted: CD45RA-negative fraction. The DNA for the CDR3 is TGTGCCAGCAGGGGGACTACCAGCGGGGGTAAAGAGACCCAGTACTTC. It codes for CASRGTTSGGKETQYF.